The 27 T cell receptor beta chains reported below all come from one sample, sequenced in a study of identical twins. TCRdb analysed the 5' RACE reads with MiXCR anew, one entry per CDR3 protein. The table includes fewer than 900,000 distinct CDR3 sequences, roughly 18% detected once. The same specimen was also included in a second study, on T cells expressing NK-cell markers.

Sequences were obtained from PBMCs. The receptors here all came from a woman younger than 35 in good health.

This chain joins TRBV27 and TRBJ2-2; 7 nucleotides match TRBD2. This CDR3 comprises 16 residues. V lost 1 base, J lost 4 bases, and 6 bases stayed unmatched. The germline V gene has CDR1 MNHEY and CDR2 SMNVEV (reference sequence). In nucleotides, the CDR3 is TGTGCCAGCAGTTTATTCGGACTAGTGAGCACCGGGGAGCTGTTTTTT. Translation: CASSLFGLVSTGELFF.

The rearrangement joins TRBV7-9 to TRBJ2-6; D is possibly TRBD1 (6 bases). Germline assignment: CDR1 SEHNR and CDR2 FQNEAQ (reference sequence). V was shortened by 1 base and J by 0 bases, with 10 bases between the two germline ends. The CDR3 has 17 residues. This CDR3 is CASSLGDRTSGANVLTF. The CDR3, as DNA: TGTGCCAGCAGCTTAGGTGACAGGACCTCTGGGGCCAACGTCCTGACTTTC.

The chain's CDR3 is CSASGVGRDEQFF. Written as DNA, the CDR3 is TGCAGTGCTTCGGGAGTGGGGCGCGATGAGCAGTTCTTC. V is TRBV20-1 and J is TRBJ2-1, with D possibly TRBD2 on 6 matching bases. Per germline, CDR1 DFQATT and CDR2 SNEGSKA (reference sequence). V dropped 5 bases and J dropped 8 bases, with 16 bases sitting between them. The CDR3 loop spans 13 amino acids.

This clonotype was picked up a small number of times. V gene TRBV7-9 combines with J gene TRBJ2-1; TRBD1 might be the D (6 bases). V dropped 3 bases and J dropped 1 base, with 10 bases sitting between them. The CDR3 covers 15 residues. In germline, CDR1 is SEHNR, CDR2 FQNEAQ (reference sequence). Here the CDR3 reads CASSFARGSYNEQFF. In DNA form, the CDR3 reads TGTGCCAGCAGCTTTGCCAGGGGTTCCTACAATGAGCAGTTCTTC.

This clonotype was counted only a few times. This sequence joins TRBV7-3 and TRBJ2-2; D gene uncertain. Trimming left V 3 bases short and J 4 bases short, with 6 bases between. The CDR3 extends over 13 amino acids. From germline, CDR1 is SGHTA and CDR2 FQGTGA. The DNA of the CDR3 is TGTGCCAGCAGCTTTCACGCCACCGGGGAGCTGTTTTTT. It specifies CASSFHATGELFF.

V is TRBV7-6 and J is TRBJ1-5; perhaps TRBD1 as D (5 bases). Germline CDR1 SGHVS, CDR2 FNYEAQ. The CDR3 has 14 residues. Trimming left V 1 base short and J 7 bases short, with 11 bases between. Written as DNA, the CDR3 is TGTGCCAGCAGCTTAGAGTGGGGGTGGCAGCCCCAGCATTTT. This translates into CASSLEWGWQPQHF.

The rearrangement uses TRBV6-5 and TRBJ2-1; TRBD2 matches at 10 bases. Trimming removed 0 bases from V and 8 bases from J; junction bases left unmatched: 7. In germline, CDR1 is MNHEY, CDR2 SVGAGI. This CDR3 region has 16 residues. As DNA, the CDR3 is TGTGCCAGCAGTTACTCACCTAGCGGGGGTGAGGATGAGCAGTTCTTC. Its protein is CASSYSPSGGEDEQFF.

This chain connects TRBV15 to TRBJ2-2, with 8 bases matching TRBD2. The ends lost 6 bases at V and 1 base at J; junction bases unmatched: 1. Germline V gives CDR1 LNHNV, CDR2 YYDKDF (reference sequence). The CDR3 loop spans 14 amino acids. The CDR3: CATRREGNTGELFF. CDR3 bases: TGTGCCACCAGACGGGAGGGGAACACCGGGGAGCTGTTTTTT.

The V gene is TRBV15, the J gene TRBJ1-2; D possibly corresponds to TRBD1 (5 bases). Germline V gives CDR1 LNHNV, CDR2 YYDKDF (reference sequence). The V gene lost 3 bases and the J gene lost 7 bases, with 15 bases spanning the gap. This CDR3 has 14 amino acids. This CDR3 reads CATSSWGEVGGYTF. The CDR3, as DNA: TGTGCCACCAGCAGCTGGGGGGAGGTTGGTGGCTACACCTTC. Full variable domain (outside the CDR3, taken from reference TRBV15 and TRBJ1-2): DAMVIQNPRYQVTQFGKPVTLSCSQTLNHNVMYWYQQKSSQAPKLLFHYYDKDFNNEADTPDNFQSRRPNTSFCFLDIRSPGLGDTAMYLCATSSWGEVGGYTFGSGTRLTVV.

This clonotype was seen repeatedly, ten times or more. The chain combines TRBV6-2 or TRBV6-3 with TRBJ2-1; weak D call: TRBD1 (5 bases). CDR3 length: 16 residues. Trimming pared 4 bases from V and 4 bases from J, leaving 17 bases between. Germline CDR1 and CDR2: MNHEY and SVGEGT. The CDR3 bases are TGTGCCAGCAGTTCCCCGTCAGGGTCCGCATACAATGAGCAGTTCTTC. Protein product: CASSSPSGSAYNEQFF.

The V and J genes are TRBV20-1 and TRBJ2-7; D remains ambiguous. Germline CDR1 DFQATT, CDR2 SNEGSKA (reference sequence). This CDR3 is built from 14 residues. Trimming removed 3 bases at V and 3 bases at J, with 15 bases between. For the CDR3, the DNA is TGCAGTGCTAGGGTGGTCCAATCTTACTACGAGCAGTACTTC. Protein product: CSARVVQSYYEQYF.

The rearrangement uses TRBV20-1 and TRBJ1-5, with TRBD1 matching over 8 bases. Germline-derived CDR1 and CDR2 are DFQATT and SNEGSKA (reference sequence). The V segment lost 3 bases and the J segment 7 bases; nucleotides outside the gene matches: 5. This CDR3 comprises 13 residues. CDR3 coding DNA: TGCAGTGCTAGCACCAGGGGGCGGCAGCCCCAGCATTTT. Translated: CSASTRGRQPQHF.

The chain combines TRBV10-3 with TRBJ2-1; perhaps TRBD1 as D (5 bases). CDR3 length equals 14 residues. Germline lookup yields CDR1 ENHRY and CDR2 SYGVKD. Trimming removed 4 bases from V and 5 bases from J, with 12 bases in between. The CDR3 DNA reads TGTGCCATCAGTGCAGGGCAGGTCAACAATGAGCAGTTCTTC. Its protein product is CAISAGQVNNEQFF.

The gene calls are TRBV12-3 or TRBV12-4 and TRBJ1-6, with TRBD1 matching over 7 bases. J was trimmed by 7 bases and V by 5 bases; bases with no gene match: 8. The CDR3 loop spans 15 amino acids. CDR3 region: CASSRLTGRNSPLHF. CDR3 in DNA: TGTGCCAGCAGTCGACTGACAGGGCGAAATTCACCCCTCCACTTT.

The chain has TRBV12-5 and TRBJ1-5, with D hard to call. V shed 3 bases and J shed 7 bases, with 7 bases lying between them. CDR3 length equals 12 residues. Germline-derived CDR1 and CDR2 are LGHNT and FRNRAP. In DNA, the CDR3 is TGTGCTAGTGGTTTCGTCGGACAGCCCCAGCATTTT. As protein: CASGFVGQPQHF. Complete variable domain (other parts from reference TRBV12-5 and TRBJ1-5): DARVTQTPRHKVTEMGQEVTMRCQPILGHNTVFWYRQTMMQGLELLAYFRNRAPLDDSGMPKDRFSAEMPDATLATLKIQPSEPRDSAVYFCASGFVGQPQHFGDGTRLSIL.

CDR3 coding DNA: TGCAGTGCTGGCGACAGCTATGGCTACACCTTC. This encodes CSAGDSYGYTF. The V and J genes are TRBV20-1 and TRBJ1-2; tentatively, D is TRBD1 (5 bases). This CDR3 contains 11 residues. V gave up 5 bases and J gave up 4 bases, with 8 bases separating them. Germline assignment: CDR1 DFQATT and CDR2 SNEGSKA (reference sequence).

The CDR3 region is CSARDLGGPGNEQFF. The CDR3 DNA reads TGCAGTGCTAGAGATCTGGGAGGGCCGGGAAATGAGCAGTTCTTC. The rearrangement joins TRBV20-1 to TRBJ2-1, with 7 bases matching TRBD2. CDR3 length: 15 residues. J lost 7 bases, V lost 0 bases, and 9 bases had no gene match. CDR1 and CDR2 from the germline V gene are DFQATT and SNEGSKA (reference sequence).

The J gene is TRBJ2-3, the V gene TRBV10-3; TRBD1 is a possible D gene (5 bases). Per the germline V gene, CDR1 is ENHRY and CDR2 is SYGVKD. This CDR3 contains 16 residues. V lost 4 bases to trimming and J lost 6 bases, with 20 bases between them. This CDR3 is CAISGAETRVVDTQYF. Written as DNA, the CDR3 is TGTGCCATCAGTGGTGCGGAGACCAGGGTCGTGGATACGCAGTATTTT.

V is TRBV20-1 and J is TRBJ2-7, with D unclear. CDR1 and CDR2 (germline): DFQATT, SNEGSKA (reference sequence). Trimming stripped 2 bases from V and 1 base from J, with 9 bases between. There are 13 residues in the CDR3. The CDR3 reads CSARTQESYEQYF. The CDR3 bases are TGCAGTGCTAGAACCCAGGAATCCTACGAGCAGTACTTC.

The gene calls are TRBV2 and TRBJ2-7; D possibly corresponds to TRBD2 (5 bases). Germline loops: CDR1 SNHLY, CDR2 FYNNEI. The length of the CDR3 is 15 residues. Trimming pared 6 bases from V and 3 bases from J, leaving 18 bases between. The CDR3 nucleotides read TGTGCCAGCAGGCGACCTTCCGAGGGAAGCTACGAGCAGTACTTC. This gives the protein CASRRPSEGSYEQYF.

The CDR3 DNA is TGTGCCAGCAGCCAAAAAGCGCTCCTCGGCTCCTACAATGAGCAGTTCTTC. This codes for CASSQKALLGSYNEQFF. This chain joins TRBV3-1 and TRBJ2-1; D remains unclear. CDR3 length: 17 residues. The V end lost 2 bases, the J end lost 0 bases, and 14 bases lay between the germline ends. Germline CDR1 reads LGHDT; CDR2 reads YNNKEL (reference sequence).

This clonotype occurred a few times. The genes are TRBV4-3 and TRBJ2-7; maybe TRBD2 (5 bases). Trimming pared 3 bases from V and 5 bases from J, leaving 17 bases between. Germline V gene lookup returns CDR1 LGHNA and CDR2 YSLEER. The CDR3 extends over 15 amino acids. The CDR3 is CASSQDSAPYDEQYF. The DNA for the CDR3 is TGCGCCAGCAGCCAGGACTCGGCCCCATATGACGAGCAGTACTTC.

The chain links TRBV29-1 to TRBJ2-1; the match to TRBD2 covers 8 bases. Unmatched junction bases numbered 12, after V lost 7 bases and J lost 10 bases. The length of the CDR3 is 13 residues. In germline, CDR1 is SQVTM, CDR2 ANQGSEA. The CDR3 is CSADPGGGDEQFF. The CDR3 coding sequence is TGCAGCGCTGATCCCGGGGGGGGAGACGAGCAGTTCTTC.

V usage is TRBV18 and J usage is TRBJ1-1; 9 positions match TRBD1. This CDR3 spans 16 amino acids. V gave up 6 bases and J gave up 2 bases; unmatched junction bases: 10. Germline loops: CDR1 KGHSH, CDR2 LQKENI. Here the CDR3 DNA reads TGTGCCAGCTCGGCAGGGGGACAGGGAGTAAACACTGAAGCTTTCTTT. As protein: CASSAGGQGVNTEAFF.

The chain links TRBV4-3 to TRBJ1-6, with D unresolved. Trimming took 0 bases from V and 7 from J, leaving 10 bases between them. CDR3 length: 15 residues. Germline assignment: CDR1 LGHNA and CDR2 YSLEER. CDR3 sequence reads: CASSQDAGRNSPLHF. Written as DNA, the CDR3 is TGCGCCAGCAGCCAAGATGCTGGTCGAAATTCACCCCTCCACTTT.

This rearrangement joins TRBV11-2 to TRBJ2-7; either TRBD1 or TRBD2 may fit D (5 bases each). The V gene's germline CDR1 is SGHAT and CDR2 FQNNGV. The CDR3 covers 15 residues. Trimming left V 4 bases short and J 4 bases short, with 17 bases between. CDR3 amino acids: CASSSLGVKLYEQYF. The DNA of the CDR3 is TGTGCCAGCAGCTCCCTGGGGGTGAAACTTTACGAGCAGTACTTC.

On this clonotype itself: Its ends do not fully match the called genes, so a read error is possible. This sequence joins TRBV25-1 and TRBJ2-7; no definite D call. Germline assignment: CDR1 MGHDK and CDR2 SYGVNS. The CDR3 contains 10 residues. CDR3 sequence reads: CASSQYEQYF. The CDR3 nucleotides read TGTGCCAGCAGTCAATACGAGCAGTACTTC.